These 28 T cell receptor beta chains share one sample of origin, sequenced in a study of OX40 agonist ivuxolimab in advanced cancers. Profiled with immunoSEQ multiplex PCR; TCRdb holds only in-frame clones, not every one. The sample has some 64,000 clones, 87% seen once. The sample in question was CD4+ or CD8+ T cells sorted from blood, obtained in a trial of the OX40 agonist ivuxolimab. The source is an adult with an advanced solid tumor such as melanoma, head and neck, liver or kidney cancer.

The chain links TRBV19 to TRBJ1-5, with D possibly being TRBD1 (5 bases). V gave up 1 base and J gave up 6 bases, with 13 bases separating them. CDR3 size: 15 residues. Germline V CDR1 and CDR2: LNHDA, SQIVND (reference sequence). The CDR3 sequence: CASSIVTVGPQPQHF. The CDR3, as DNA: TGTGCCAGTAGTATAGTCACCGTGGGACCTCAGCCCCAGCATTTT. The entire variable domain, with the rest obtained from reference TRBV19 and TRBJ1-5, is as follows: DGGITQSPKYLFRKEGQNVTLSCEQNLNHDAMYWYRQDPGQGLRLIYYSQIVNDFQKGDIAEGYSVSREKKESFPLTVTSAQKNPTAFYLCASSIVTVGPQPQHFGDGTRLSIL.

Here the CDR3 DNA reads TGTGCCAGCAGCTTAGTATCTAGGGGAAACACCATATATTTT. Its protein is CASSLVSRGNTIYF. The gene calls are TRBV7-9 and TRBJ1-3; D call uncertain. V lost 1 base, J lost 4 bases, and 8 bases lay in between. This CDR3 comprises 14 residues. Germline loops: CDR1 SEHNR, CDR2 FQNEAQ (reference sequence).

The gene calls are TRBV7-8 and TRBJ1-1, with D unresolved. The germline CDR1 and CDR2 sequences are SGHVS and FQNEAQ. V gave up 6 bases and J gave up 6 bases, with 14 bases separating them. This CDR3 is built from 13 residues. The CDR3 nucleotides are TGTGCCAGCAGACAACTGGGGAAGTCTGAAGCTTTCTTT. This gives the protein CASRQLGKSEAFF. Using reference TRBV7-8 and TRBJ1-1 for the parts outside the CDR3, the full variable domain is GAGVSQSPRYKVAKRGQDVALRCDPISGHVSLFWYQQALGQGPEFLTYFQNEAQLDKSGLPSDRFFAERPEGSVSTLKIQRTQQEDSAVYLCASRQLGKSEAFFGQGTRLTVV.

This clone was recorded once. The chain uses TRBV7-2 and TRBJ1-1, with a tentative D call TRBD1 (6 bases). Germline values: CDR1 SGHTA, CDR2 FQGNSA. The CDR3 contains 18 residues. V gave up 2 bases and J gave up 1 base, with 20 bases separating them. CDR3 residues: CASSLNSPLGHTNTEAFF. Written as DNA, the CDR3 is TGTGCCAGCAGCTTAAACAGCCCGTTGGGACACACGAACACTGAAGCTTTCTTT. Full variable domain (missing parts from reference TRBV7-2 and TRBJ1-1): GAGVSQSPSNKVTEKGKDVELRCDPISGHTALYWYRQSLGQGLEFLIYFQGNSAPDKSGLPSDRFSAERTGGSVSTLTIQRTQQEDSAVYLCASSLNSPLGHTNTEAFFGQGTRLTVV.

The J gene is TRBJ2-1, the V gene TRBV5-6; 8 bases line up with TRBD2. Germline loops: CDR1 SGHDT, CDR2 YYEEEE. Trimming removed 4 bases from V and 6 bases from J; junction bases left unmatched: 12. This CDR3 is 16 amino acids long. The CDR3 region has the DNA TGTGCCAGCAGCCCGTGGGCGGGGGGCCGGGGCAATGAGCAGTTCTTC. Protein product: CASSPWAGGRGNEQFF.

J is TRBJ2-3 and V is TRBV5-1; D possibly corresponds to TRBD1 (6 bases). Per the germline V gene, CDR1 is SGHRS and CDR2 is YFSETQ. The V end lost 10 bases, the J end lost 0 bases, and 15 bases lay between the germline ends. The CDR3 consists of 14 residues. CDR3 in DNA: TGCGCCTCCTCAGGGGCCCTTAGCACAGATACGCAGTATTTT. Translating it yields CASSGALSTDTQYF.

The chain recombines TRBV6-5 with TRBJ1-2; 7 nucleotides agree with TRBD1. J lost 0 bases, V lost 6 bases, and 7 bases had no gene match. Germline lookup yields CDR1 MNHEY and CDR2 SVGAGI. The CDR3 extends over 15 amino acids. As DNA, the CDR3 is TGTGCCAGCAGACGACAGGGAGCCGCTAACTATGGCTACACCTTC. It encodes CASRRQGAANYGYTF.

This rearrangement joins TRBV18 to TRBJ1-6; 9 bases agree with TRBD1. CDR1 is KGHSH, CDR2 LQKENI, per germline. J was trimmed by 2 bases and V by 0 bases; bases with no gene match: 2. The CDR3 totals 17 residues. The CDR3 loop is CASSPPQGATYNSPLHF. Here the CDR3 DNA reads TGTGCCAGCTCACCACCACAGGGGGCGACCTATAATTCACCCCTCCACTTT.

This chain uses TRBV6-6 with TRBJ2-3; D gene uncertain. V dropped 0 bases and J dropped 0 bases, with 4 bases sitting between them. The CDR3 spans 14 residues. Germline-derived CDR1 and CDR2 are MNHNY and SVGAGI (reference sequence). The CDR3 loop is CASSYSDSTDTQYF. As DNA, the CDR3 is TGTGCCAGCAGTTACTCGGATAGCACAGATACGCAGTATTTT.

The CDR3 sequence: CASSWIRDDEQYF. The CDR3 coding sequence is TGTGCCAGCAGCTGGATAAGGGACGACGAGCAGTACTTC. The chain carries TRBV5-8 and TRBJ2-7; D is tentatively TRBD1 or TRBD2 (5 bases each). Per the germline V gene, CDR1 is SGHTS and CDR2 is YDEGEE. The CDR3 runs to 13 residues. V lost 3 bases to trimming and J lost 5 bases, with 12 bases between them.

This chain uses TRBV6-5 with TRBJ2-7; TRBD1 matches at 7 bases. In germline, CDR1 is MNHEY, CDR2 SVGAGI. This CDR3 is built from 13 residues. V lost 5 bases and J lost 4; bases outside the gene matches: 5. The CDR3 sequence is CASSEQGWYEQYF. The CDR3 bases are TGTGCCAGCAGTGAACAGGGGTGGTACGAGCAGTACTTC.

J is TRBJ2-1 and V is TRBV19; D perhaps matches TRBD2 (7 bases). V was clipped by 6 bases and J by 10 bases, with 16 bases between them. The CDR3 is 13 amino acids. CDR1 and CDR2 (germline): LNHDA, SQIVND (reference sequence). This CDR3 is CASSGGPFGEQFF. In DNA, the CDR3 is TGTGCCAGTAGCGGGGGGCCTTTTGGGGAGCAGTTCTTC.

The chain employs TRBV18 and TRBJ1-2; D gene unclear. Trimming shortened V by 6 bases and J by 8 bases, and 22 bases separated the two germline ends. Germline-derived CDR1 and CDR2 are KGHSH and LQKENI. The CDR3 length is 15 residues. The CDR3 DNA sequence: TGTGCCAGCTCGCCAGACCCAGCGGGGAATCGGGGCTACACCTTC. As protein: CASSPDPAGNRGYTF.

This chain joins TRBV6-1 and TRBJ2-3; D remains ambiguous. Germline CDR1 MNHNS, CDR2 SASEGT. V lost 0 bases to trimming and J lost 2 bases, with 9 bases between them. The CDR3 contains 15 residues. CDR3 sequence (DNA): TGTGCCAGCAGTGAAGCGCAGCCGATCACAGATACGCAGTATTTT. This gives the protein CASSEAQPITDTQYF.

The chain recombines TRBV7-9 with TRBJ1-2, with unresolved D. This CDR3 is 13 amino acids long. V was cut by 5 bases and J by 6 bases, with 13 bases left in between. The germline V gene has CDR1 SEHNR and CDR2 FQNEAQ (reference sequence). For the CDR3, the DNA is TGTGCCAGCAGCGACGCGGGGATCCATGGCTACACCTTC. Amino acid sequence: CASSDAGIHGYTF.

The CDR3 loop is CASSEGTGSAEQYF. Here the CDR3 DNA reads TGTGCCAGCAGTGAAGGGACAGGGTCCGCCGAGCAGTACTTC. The V call is TRBV2, the J call TRBJ2-7; 8 bases fit TRBD1. V shed 1 base and J 6 bases; nucleotides not matched to a gene: 5. The CDR3 totals 14 residues. Germline CDR1 and CDR2: SNHLY and FYNNEI. Full variable domain (rest looked up from reference TRBV2 and TRBJ2-7): EPEVTQTPSHQVTQMGQEVILRCVPISNHLYFYWYRQILGQKVEFLVSFYNNEISEKSEIFDDQFSVERPDGSNFTLKIRSTKLEDSAMYFCASSEGTGSAEQYFGPGTRLTVT.

This chain links TRBV5-1 with TRBJ2-3; 7 bases map to TRBD2. The CDR3 spans 17 residues. Germline CDR1 SGHRS, CDR2 YFSETQ. With V trimmed by 0 bases and J by 5 bases, 12 bases remained unmatched. This CDR3 reads CASSLVGGVVFVDTQYF. The DNA for the CDR3 is TGCGCCAGCAGCTTGGTTGGGGGGGTCGTGTTTGTAGATACGCAGTATTTT.

The chain employs TRBV11-2 and TRBJ2-6; D uncertain. The CDR3 sequence is 16 residues long. V dropped 5 bases and J dropped 0 bases, with 11 bases sitting between them. CDR1 and CDR2 from the germline V gene are SGHAT and FQNNGV. CDR3: CASSRGPFSGANVLTF. The DNA for the CDR3 is TGTGCCAGCAGCCGAGGTCCGTTCTCTGGGGCCAACGTCCTGACTTTC.

This chain connects TRBV18 to TRBJ1-3; weak D call: TRBD1 (5 bases). V was clipped by 2 bases and J by 1 base, with 18 bases between them. CDR1 and CDR2 (germline): KGHSH, LQKENI. The CDR3 loop spans 18 amino acids. For the CDR3, the DNA is TGTGCCAGCTCACCAATTCTATCACCGGCAGGGTCTGGAAACACCATATATTTT. This codes for CASSPILSPAGSGNTIYF.

This chain links TRBV4-3 with TRBJ2-4; D is possibly TRBD1 or TRBD2 (5 bases each). The V end lost 2 bases, the J end lost 0 bases, and 20 bases lay between the germline ends. This CDR3 has 19 residues. CDR1 LGHNA and CDR2 YSLEER come from the germline V gene. CDR3: CASSQPGPLAFLAKNIQYF. Written as DNA, the CDR3 is TGCGCCAGCAGCCAACCGGGACCGCTTGCCTTCCTAGCCAAAAACATTCAGTACTTC.

The J gene is TRBJ2-3, the V gene TRBV7-8; 13 bases are shared with TRBD2. Looked up from germline, CDR1 is SGHVS and CDR2 is FQNEAQ. The CDR3 has 18 residues. V trimming: 0 bases; J trimming: 10 bases; junction bases outside the gene matches: 13. Here the CDR3 DNA reads TGTGCCAGCAGCTTAGCGGGGACTAGCGGGGCGGGCATGGGAGCGCAGTATTTT. Translating it yields CASSLAGTSGAGMGAQYF.

The rearrangement links TRBV28 to TRBJ1-2, with 10 nucleotides matching TRBD1. This CDR3 comprises 13 residues. After removal of 5 bases from V and 10 bases from J, the junction contained 7 bases not matched to a gene. Germline V CDR1 and CDR2: MDHEN, SYDVKM. The CDR3 here is CASSIGTGAVYTF. CDR3 sequence (DNA): TGTGCCAGCAGTATTGGGACAGGGGCTGTCTACACCTTC.

The chain combines TRBV6-1 with TRBJ1-5; maybe TRBD1 (5 bases). CDR3 length: 11 residues. V was pared by 6 bases and J by 11 bases, with 11 bases between. Germline V gene sequence: CDR1 MNHNS, CDR2 SASEGT. For the CDR3, the DNA is TGTGCCAGCAGGTTACAGGAGGCCCAGCATTTT. Residues: CASRLQEAQHF.

This clone occurred once. This chain joins TRBV12-5 and TRBJ2-5, with 16 bases that match TRBD2. This CDR3 has 23 residues. Trimming cost V 1 base and J 3 bases; bases outside gene matches: 20. CDR1 and CDR2 (germline): LGHNT, FRNRAP. The CDR3 coding sequence is TGTGCTAGTGGTTTGGGCACCGGGACTAGCGGGGGGGCTCGAAAGTGGGGAGAAGAGACCCAGTACTTC. Its translation is CASGLGTGTSGGARKWGEETQYF.

The V and J genes are TRBV19 and TRBJ1-4; 8 bases are a match to TRBD1. V lost 5 bases to trimming and J lost 3 bases; unmatched junction nucleotides: 5. The CDR3 consists of 15 residues. Germline CDR1 reads LNHDA; CDR2 reads SQIVND (reference sequence). CDR3: CASSVNRGSNEKLFF. CDR3 bases: TGTGCCAGTAGTGTCAACAGGGGGTCTAATGAAAAACTGTTTTTT.

The J gene is TRBJ1-5, the V gene TRBV19, with D tentatively TRBD1 (5 bases). CDR1 is LNHDA, CDR2 SQIVND, per germline (reference sequence). The CDR3 covers 15 residues. V gave up 9 bases and J gave up 0 bases, with 15 bases separating them. The CDR3 DNA is TGTGCCAGCAGAGAAGGGGACTATAGCAATCAGCCCCAGCATTTT. Translated, it gives CASREGDYSNQPQHF.

This chain links TRBV10-2 with TRBJ1-2, with D possibly being TRBD1 (5 bases). Deletions cut 6 bases from V and 4 bases from J, with 12 bases between. Germline V gene data show CDR1 as WSHSY and CDR2 as SAAADI. This CDR3 spans 13 amino acids. The CDR3, as DNA: TGCGCCAGCAGAGCAGGGTTTCTCTATGGCTACACCTTC. Translation: CASRAGFLYGYTF.

The chain combines TRBV25-1 with TRBJ1-1, with unresolved D. The V gene's germline CDR1 is MGHDK and CDR2 SYGVNS. The germline V and J ends were trimmed by 6 bases and 0 bases, with 11 bases remaining between them. The CDR3 spans 14 residues. The CDR3 spells CASRGNPMNTEAFF. The CDR3, as DNA: TGTGCCAGCAGGGGAAACCCCATGAACACTGAAGCTTTCTTT.